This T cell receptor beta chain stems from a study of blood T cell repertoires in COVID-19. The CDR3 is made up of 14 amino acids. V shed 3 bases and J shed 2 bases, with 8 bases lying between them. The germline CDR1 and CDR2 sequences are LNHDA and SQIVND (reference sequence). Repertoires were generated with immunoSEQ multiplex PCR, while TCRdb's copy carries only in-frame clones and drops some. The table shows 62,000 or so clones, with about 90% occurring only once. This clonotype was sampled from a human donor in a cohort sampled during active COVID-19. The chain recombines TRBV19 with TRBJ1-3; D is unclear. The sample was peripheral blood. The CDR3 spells CASSINSPGNTIYF. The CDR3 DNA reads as TGTGCCAGTAGTATTAACAGCCCTGGAAACACCATATATTTT.